This is a list of T cell receptor beta chains from one sample in a study of post-analysis software for immune sequencing data. TCRdb re-called the PCR reads with MiXCR, one entry per CDR3 protein. The data hold roughly 580,000 distinct CDR3 sequences, with roughly 46% observed a single time. Input material: blood. All receptors derive from a girl between 5 and 17 years old with multiple sclerosis. The CDR3 runs from the conserved cysteine through the conserved F or W. The D gene is left open where the match is weak. Clone size is shown for a subset of rows, as once, few, many or a class of expanded clone.

>-|-|TRBV5-1|TRBJ1-1
CASSEGLGGVDGTEAFF
TGCGCCAGCAGCGAAGGGCTGGGGGGGGTGGACGGCACTGAAGCTTTCTTT
>-|once|TRBV6-6|TRBJ2-1
CASIVGGQQFF
TGTGCCAGCATCGTAGGGGGACAGCAGTTCTTC
>-|-|TRBV5-1|TRBJ2-3
CASSLGTRADTQYF
TGCGCCAGCAGCTTGGGTACCCGTGCAGATACGCAGTATTTT
>-|-|TRBV6-5|TRBJ2-1
CATRKGRVSSNEQFF
TGTGCCACCCGGAAAGGGAGAGTGTCCTCCAATGAGCAGTTCTTC
>-|-|TRBV12-3/TRBV12-4|TRBJ1-5
CASSLRGPGNQPQHF
TGTGCCAGCAGTTTACGTGGGCCGGGCAATCAGCCCCAGCATTTT
>-|-|TRBV6-5|TRBJ1-6
CASSYGRAYLPLHF
TGTGCCAGCAGTTACGGGCGGGCCTATTTACCCCTCCACTTT
>TRBD2|few|TRBV11-2|TRBJ2-7
CASSLAAGGRSYEQYF
TGTGCCAGCAGCTTAGCGGCGGGAGGGCGAAGCTACGAGCAGTACTTC
>-|-|TRBV29-1|TRBJ2-3
CSASHLDTQYF
TGCAGCGCCTCGCATCTAGATACGCAGTATTTT
>-|-|TRBV24-1|TRBJ1-2
CATSDSSGGGGYTF
TGTGCCACCAGTGACTCGAGCGGGGGCGGTGGCTACACCTTC
>TRBD1|few|TRBV10-3|TRBJ2-7
CAIRSDRAGYEQYF
TGTGCCATCAGGTCGGACAGGGCGGGCTACGAGCAGTACTTC
>-|-|TRBV4-1|TRBJ2-1
CASSQIGLNEQFF
TGCGCCAGCAGCCAGATAGGGCTGAATGAGCAGTTCTTC
>-|-|TRBV12-3/TRBV12-4|TRBJ2-7
CASSLGRSEQYF
TGTGCCAGCAGTTTAGGAAGAAGCGAGCAGTACTTC
>-|once|TRBV25-1|TRBJ2-7
CARGPGGEQYF
TGTGCCAGGGGACCCGGGGGCGAGCAGTACTTC
>TRBD1|-|TRBV20-1|TRBJ2-5
CSAMKGQGETQYF
TGCAGTGCTATGAAGGGACAGGGAGAGACCCAGTACTTC
>-|once|TRBV4-1|TRBJ2-1
CASSQAGLEEQFF
TGCGCCAGCAGCCAGGCCGGACTTGAAGAGCAGTTCTTC
>-|-|TRBV6-2/TRBV6-3|TRBJ1-2
CASSYGSSSNYGYTF
TGTGCCAGCAGTTACGGCAGCAGCTCTAACTATGGCTACACCTTC
>-|few|TRBV12-3/TRBV12-4|TRBJ2-7
CASTLGGVEQYF
TGTGCCAGCACCTTAGGGGGGGTCGAGCAGTACTTC
>TRBD2|once|TRBV7-2|TRBJ2-7
CASSQLAGAGEQYF
TGTGCCAGCAGCCAACTAGCGGGAGCAGGGGAGCAGTACTTC
>TRBD1|-|TRBV29-1|TRBJ1-1
CSAAQGADTEAFF
TGCAGCGCCGCCCAGGGGGCGGACACTGAAGCTTTCTTT
>-|-|TRBV3-1|TRBJ1-1
CASSETGNTEAFF
TGTGCCAGCAGCGAGACAGGGAACACTGAAGCTTTCTTT
>-|few|TRBV4-1|TRBJ2-5
CASSRQAKKETQYF
TGCGCCAGCAGCCGGCAAGCCAAAAAAGAGACCCAGTACTTC
>-|few|TRBV7-9|TRBJ2-3
CASSFRMGQADSDTQYF
TGTGCCAGCAGCTTTCGAATGGGCCAGGCTGATTCAGATACGCAGTATTTT
>TRBD1|few|TRBV12-3/TRBV12-4|TRBJ1-2
CASTDRTGGYGYTF
TGTGCCAGCACCGACAGGACAGGGGGCTATGGCTACACCTTC
>TRBD2|few|TRBV6-6|TRBJ2-7
CASSTTLRGGEQYF
TGTGCCAGCAGTACAACCCTCCGGGGGGGCGAGCAGTACTTC
>TRBD1|-|TRBV4-1|TRBJ2-5
CASSQYDREGETQYF
TGCGCCAGCAGCCAATACGACAGGGAAGGAGAGACCCAGTACTTC
>-|-|TRBV6-5|TRBJ2-7
CASSSGTATGQYF
TGTGCCAGCAGTTCAGGGACGGCGACGGGGCAGTACTTC
>-|-|TRBV5-1|TRBJ1-1
CASSLQQGASEAFF
TGCGCCAGCAGCTTGCAACAGGGAGCATCTGAAGCTTTCTTT
>-|few|TRBV4-2|TRBJ2-1
CASSQEARTPVVTYNEQFF
TGTGCCAGCAGCCAAGAAGCCAGGACCCCGGTAGTAACCTACAATGAGCAGTTCTTC